This T cell receptor beta chain was found in a study of long-term antiretroviral therapy in people with HIV. With survey level as its setting, the immunoSEQ assay was v3.0. Here immunoSEQ multiplex PCR was the method, and the copy in TCRdb shows in-frame clones only, minus some. Of about 16,000 clones in the sample, approximately 72% were seen once. From each donor, at least one pre-ART PBMC sample and at least two post-ART PBMC samples were obtained. There were 1-10 million cryopreserved PBMC in the samples before DNA extraction. Study observations and caveats: Clones that had undergone expansion before ART prevailed in the repertoire throughout all time points.

This clone was detected once. Its antigen is undetermined. The input for sequencing was unsorted PBMCs, taken about 3.3 years after starting antiretroviral therapy. This receptor was taken from a middle-aged woman with HIV.

CDR3 sequence: CASSVFPGTGRNTEAFF. As DNA, the CDR3 is TGTGCCAGCAGTGTGTTTCCCGGGACAGGGCGGAACACTGAAGCTTTCTTT. The chain is built from TRBV2 and TRBJ1-1, with 9 bases that match TRBD1. Unmatched junction bases numbered 10, after V lost 4 bases and J lost 1 base. Germline values: CDR1 SNHLY, CDR2 FYNNEI. The CDR3 runs 17 residues.